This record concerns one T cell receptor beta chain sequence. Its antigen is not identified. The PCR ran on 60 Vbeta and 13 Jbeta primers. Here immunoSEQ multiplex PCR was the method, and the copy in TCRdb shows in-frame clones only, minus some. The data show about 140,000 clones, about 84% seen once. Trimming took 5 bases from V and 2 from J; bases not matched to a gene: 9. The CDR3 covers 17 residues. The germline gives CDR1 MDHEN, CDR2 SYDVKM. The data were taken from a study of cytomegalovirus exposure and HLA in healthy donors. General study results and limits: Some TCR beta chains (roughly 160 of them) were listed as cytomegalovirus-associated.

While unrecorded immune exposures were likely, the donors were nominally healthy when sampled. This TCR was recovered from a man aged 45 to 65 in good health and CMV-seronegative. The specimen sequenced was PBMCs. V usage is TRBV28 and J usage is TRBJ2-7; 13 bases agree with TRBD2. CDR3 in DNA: TGTGCCAGCAGTATTAGGGGGACTAGCGGGATCCCCTACGAGCAGTACTTC. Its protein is CASSIRGTSGIPYEQYF.